The 3 T cell receptor beta chains listed next were all sequenced from one sample in a study of blood T cell repertoires in COVID-19. TCRdb's copy holds only in-frame clones and misses some; the assay was immunoSEQ multiplex PCR. Among approximately 58,000 clones listed, 80% to 90% were seen once. The sample consisted of peripheral blood. All receptors derive from a man aged 55 to 69 with COVID-19, enrolled during active disease.

The rearrangement uses TRBV6-2 or TRBV6-3 and TRBJ2-1, with TRBD2 matching 12 bases. This CDR3 region has 16 residues. The trim removed 2 bases at V and 8 bases at J, leaving 7 bases unmatched. Germline lookup yields CDR1 MNHEY and CDR2 SVGEGT. The CDR3 loop is CASSYPTSGSQDEQFF. In DNA, the CDR3 is TGTGCCAGCAGTTACCCGACTAGCGGGAGTCAGGATGAGCAGTTCTTC.

This clone has more than one count but fewer than ten. The chain combines TRBV19 with TRBJ1-5; no definite D call. The CDR3 runs to 15 residues. The germline V gene has CDR1 LNHDA and CDR2 SQIVND (reference sequence). V was clipped by 5 bases and J by 1 base, with 12 bases between them. The CDR3 loop reads CASSSGSSSNQPQHF. The CDR3 coding sequence is TGTGCCAGTAGTTCGGGGTCCTCGAGCAATCAGCCCCAGCATTTT. The variable domain in full, with the rest retrieved from reference TRBV19 and TRBJ1-5, is DGGITQSPKYLFRKEGQNVTLSCEQNLNHDAMYWYRQDPGQGLRLIYYSQIVNDFQKGDIAEGYSVSREKKESFPLTVTSAQKNPTAFYLCASSSGSSSNQPQHFGDGTRLSIL.

The V gene is TRBV9, the J gene TRBJ2-5; 9 nucleotides line up with TRBD2. This CDR3 contains 17 residues. With 0 bases clipped from V and 1 base from J, the junction kept 7 bases outside the gene matches. Germline-derived CDR1 and CDR2 are SGDLS and YYNGEE. CDR3 region: CASSVDPAGGLQETQYF. The DNA for the CDR3 is TGTGCCAGCAGCGTAGACCCAGCGGGGGGACTCCAAGAGACCCAGTACTTC.